This entry concerns a single TCR beta chain. Authors' methods: Nucleated cell number was recorded as an estimate derived from reference gene primer amplification. Assay: immunoSEQ multiplex PCR; the TCRdb copy retains only in-frame clones and omits some. V, J and clone size derive from that table, while D and trimming were established from the DNA sequence. Here the sample spans 95,000 to 150,000 clones, roughly 90% being singletons. This sample is part of a study of blood T cell repertoires in COVID-19. Study as a whole: COVID-19 samples collected from the United States, Italy and Spain covered acute and convalescent phases. In each case, the material was cDNA or gDNA derived from T cells, B-cell-depleted T cells, or PBMCs.

V lost 5 bases, J lost 2 bases, and 17 bases lay in between. The germline V gene encodes CDR1 SNHLY and CDR2 FYNNEI. The CDR3 loop spans 16 amino acids. The receptor was derived from a woman over 75 with acute or convalescent COVID-19. What was sequenced was peripheral blood. J is TRBJ2-3 and V is TRBV2; D possibly corresponds to TRBD2 (5 bases). CDR3 sequence: CASSRLTSPSTDTQYF. Written as DNA, the CDR3 is TGTGCCAGCAGTCGCCTAACTAGTCCTTCCACAGATACGCAGTATTTT.